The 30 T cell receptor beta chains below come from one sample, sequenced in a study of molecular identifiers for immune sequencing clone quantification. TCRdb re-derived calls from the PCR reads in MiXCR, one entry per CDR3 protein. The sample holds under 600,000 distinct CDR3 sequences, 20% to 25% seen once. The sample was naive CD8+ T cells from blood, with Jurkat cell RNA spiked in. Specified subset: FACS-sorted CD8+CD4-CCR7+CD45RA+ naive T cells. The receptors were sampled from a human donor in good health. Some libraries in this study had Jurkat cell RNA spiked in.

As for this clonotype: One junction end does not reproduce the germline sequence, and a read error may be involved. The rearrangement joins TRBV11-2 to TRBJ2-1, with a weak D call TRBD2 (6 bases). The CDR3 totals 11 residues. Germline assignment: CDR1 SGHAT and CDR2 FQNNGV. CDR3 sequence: CASGGLPGQLF. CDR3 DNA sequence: TGTGCCAGCGGCGGACTACCCGGGCAGCTCTTC.

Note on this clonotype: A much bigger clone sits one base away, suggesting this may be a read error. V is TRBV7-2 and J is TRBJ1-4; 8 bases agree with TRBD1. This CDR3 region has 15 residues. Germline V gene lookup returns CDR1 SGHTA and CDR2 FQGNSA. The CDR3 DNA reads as TGTGCCAACAGCTCGACAGGGGCAAGAAGTGAAAAACTGTTTTTT. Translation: CANSSTGARSEKLFF.

CDR3: CASSPRLAENTGELFF. The CDR3 DNA follows: TGTGCCAGCAGCCCCCGCCTAGCGGAAAACACCGGGGAGCTGTTTTTT. The chain has TRBV3-1 and TRBJ2-2, with TRBD2 matching over 7 bases. V lost 4 bases, J lost 2 bases, and 7 bases stayed unmatched. The germline V gene encodes CDR1 LGHDT and CDR2 YNNKEL (reference sequence). The CDR3 is 16 amino acids. Full variable domain (outside the CDR3, taken from reference TRBV3-1 and TRBJ2-2): DTAVSQTPKYLVTQMGNDKSIKCEQNLGHDTMYWYKQDSKKFLKIMFSYNNKELIINETVPNRFSPKSPDKAHLNLHINSLELGDSAVYFCASSPRLAENTGELFFGEGSRLTVL.

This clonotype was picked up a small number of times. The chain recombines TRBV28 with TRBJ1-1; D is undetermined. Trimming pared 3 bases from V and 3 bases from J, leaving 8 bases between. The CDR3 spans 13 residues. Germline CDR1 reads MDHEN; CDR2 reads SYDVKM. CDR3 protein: CASSFRMDTEAFF. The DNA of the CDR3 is TGTGCCAGCAGTTTTCGGATGGACACTGAAGCTTTCTTT.

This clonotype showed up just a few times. The CDR3, as DNA: TGTGCCAGCAGCTCGGGGCGGCCTTGGCAGTTCTTC. Protein: CASSSGRPWQFF. The genes are TRBV7-9 and TRBJ2-1; D possibly matches TRBD1 or TRBD2 (5 bases each). CDR3 size: 12 residues. The germline gives CDR1 SEHNR, CDR2 FQNEAQ (reference sequence). Trimming shortened V by 4 bases and J by 12 bases, and 13 bases separated the two germline ends.

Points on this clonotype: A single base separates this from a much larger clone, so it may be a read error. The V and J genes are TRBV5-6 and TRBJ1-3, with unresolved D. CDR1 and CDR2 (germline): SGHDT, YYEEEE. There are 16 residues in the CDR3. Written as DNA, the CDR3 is TGTGCCTGCAGCACCCAGTCCCAGCGGAGCGGAAACACCATATATTTT. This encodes CACSTQSQRSGNTIYF.

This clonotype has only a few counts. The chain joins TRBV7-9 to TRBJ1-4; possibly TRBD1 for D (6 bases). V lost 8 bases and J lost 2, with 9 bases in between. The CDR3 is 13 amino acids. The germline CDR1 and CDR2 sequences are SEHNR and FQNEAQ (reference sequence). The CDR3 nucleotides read TGTGCCAGCGCAGGGGCGACTAATGAAAAACTGTTTTTT. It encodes CASAGATNEKLFF.

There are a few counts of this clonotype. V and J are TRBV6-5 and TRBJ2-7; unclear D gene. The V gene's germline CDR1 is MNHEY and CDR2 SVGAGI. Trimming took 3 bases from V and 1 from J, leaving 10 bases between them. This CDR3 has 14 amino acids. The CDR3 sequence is CASSYAGPSYEQYF. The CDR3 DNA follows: TGTGCCAGCAGTTATGCAGGACCGTCCTACGAGCAGTACTTC.

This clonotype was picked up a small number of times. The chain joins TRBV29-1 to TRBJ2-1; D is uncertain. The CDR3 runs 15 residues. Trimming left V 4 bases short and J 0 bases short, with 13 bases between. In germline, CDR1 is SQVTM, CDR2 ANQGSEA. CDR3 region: CSVVGRFGSYNEQFF. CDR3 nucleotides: TGCAGCGTTGTAGGTCGTTTTGGCTCCTACAATGAGCAGTTCTTC.

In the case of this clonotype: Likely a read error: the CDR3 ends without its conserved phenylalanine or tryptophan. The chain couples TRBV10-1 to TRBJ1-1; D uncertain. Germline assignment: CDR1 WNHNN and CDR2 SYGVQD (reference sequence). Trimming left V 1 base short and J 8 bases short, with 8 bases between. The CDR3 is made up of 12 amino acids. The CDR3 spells CASSEFGQEAFL. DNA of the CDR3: TGCGCCAGCAGTGAGTTTGGGCAAGAAGCTTTCCTT.

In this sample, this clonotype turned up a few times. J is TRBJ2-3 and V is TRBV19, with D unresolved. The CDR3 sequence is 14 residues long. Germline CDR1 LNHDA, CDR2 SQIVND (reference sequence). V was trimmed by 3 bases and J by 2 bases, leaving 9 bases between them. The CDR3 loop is CASSIGRNTDTQYF. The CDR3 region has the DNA TGTGCCAGTAGTATCGGCAGAAACACAGATACGCAGTATTTT.

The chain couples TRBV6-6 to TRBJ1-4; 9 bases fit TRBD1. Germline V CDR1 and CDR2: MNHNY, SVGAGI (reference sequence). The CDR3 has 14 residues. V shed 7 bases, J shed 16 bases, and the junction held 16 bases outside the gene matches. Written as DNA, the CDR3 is TGTGCCAGCACACCGGGACAGGGTCTACCCCTTAAGTTTTTT. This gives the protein CASTPGQGLPLKFF.

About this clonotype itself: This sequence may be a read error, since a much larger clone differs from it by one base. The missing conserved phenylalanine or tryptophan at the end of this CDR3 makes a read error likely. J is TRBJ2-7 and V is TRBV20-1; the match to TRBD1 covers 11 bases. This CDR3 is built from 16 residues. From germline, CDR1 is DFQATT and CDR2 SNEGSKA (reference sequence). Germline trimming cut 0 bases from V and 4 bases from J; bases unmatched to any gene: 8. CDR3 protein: CSAREQGQGVRYEQYL. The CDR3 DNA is TGCAGTGCTAGAGAACAGGGACAGGGGGTGAGGTACGAGCAGTACCTC.

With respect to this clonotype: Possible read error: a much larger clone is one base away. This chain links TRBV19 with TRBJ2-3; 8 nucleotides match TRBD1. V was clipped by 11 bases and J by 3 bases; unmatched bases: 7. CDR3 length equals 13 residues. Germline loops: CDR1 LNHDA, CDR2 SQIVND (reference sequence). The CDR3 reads CAGSDRGTDTQYF. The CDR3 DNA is TGTGCCGGCAGTGACAGGGGTACAGATACGCAGTATTTT. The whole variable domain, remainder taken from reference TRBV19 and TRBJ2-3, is DGGITQSPKYLFRKEGQNVTLSCEQNLNHDAMYWYRQDPGQGLRLIYYSQIVNDFQKGDIAEGYSVSREKKESFPLTVTSAQKNPTAFYLCAGSDRGTDTQYFGPGTRLTVL.

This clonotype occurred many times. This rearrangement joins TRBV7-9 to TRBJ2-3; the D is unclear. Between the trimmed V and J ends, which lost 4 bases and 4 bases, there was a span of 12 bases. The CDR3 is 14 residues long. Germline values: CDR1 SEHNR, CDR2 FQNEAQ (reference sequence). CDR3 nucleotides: TGTGCCAGCAGCTGGTTCTCGGGCGCAGATACGCAGTATTTT. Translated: CASSWFSGADTQYF.

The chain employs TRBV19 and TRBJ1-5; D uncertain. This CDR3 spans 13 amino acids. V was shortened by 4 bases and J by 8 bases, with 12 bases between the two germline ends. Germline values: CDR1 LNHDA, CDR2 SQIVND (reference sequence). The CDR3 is CASSNFNGEPQHF. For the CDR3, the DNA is TGTGCCAGTAGTAACTTTAACGGGGAGCCCCAGCATTTT.

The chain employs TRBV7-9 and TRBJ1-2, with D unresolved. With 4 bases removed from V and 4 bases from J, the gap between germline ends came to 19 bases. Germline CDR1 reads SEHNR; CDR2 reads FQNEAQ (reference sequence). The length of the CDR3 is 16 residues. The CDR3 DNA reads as TGTGCCAGCAGCTCGCATAGGACGGATTTGGTCTATGGCTACACCTTC. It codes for CASSSHRTDLVYGYTF.

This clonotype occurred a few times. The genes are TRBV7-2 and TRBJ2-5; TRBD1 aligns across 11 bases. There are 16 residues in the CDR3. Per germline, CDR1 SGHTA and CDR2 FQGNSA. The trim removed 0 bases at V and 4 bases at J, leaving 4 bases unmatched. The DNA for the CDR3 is TGTGCCAGCAGCTTAGCCGGGACAGGGGGTCGAGAGACCCAGTACTTC. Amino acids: CASSLAGTGGRETQYF.

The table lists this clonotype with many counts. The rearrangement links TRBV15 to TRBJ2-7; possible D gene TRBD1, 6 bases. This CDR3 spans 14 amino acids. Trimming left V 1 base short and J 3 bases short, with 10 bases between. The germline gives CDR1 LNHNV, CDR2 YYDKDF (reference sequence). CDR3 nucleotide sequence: TGTGCCACCAGCAGAGGTGGACAGAGCTACGAGCAGTACTTC. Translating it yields CATSRGGQSYEQYF.

As DNA, the CDR3 is TGCAGTGCTAGTTCGATTAGCGACAAGCAAGAGACCCAGTACTTC. It translates to CSASSISDKQETQYF. The rearrangement uses TRBV20-1 and TRBJ2-5; weak D call: TRBD2 (5 bases). Germline V CDR1 and CDR2: DFQATT, SNEGSKA (reference sequence). The CDR3 covers 15 residues. V was pared by 3 bases and J by 2 bases, with 16 bases between.

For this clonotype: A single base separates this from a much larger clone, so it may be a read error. CDR3 residues: CAGSYGGPNEQYF. The CDR3 nucleotides are TGTGCCGGCAGTTACGGGGGACCGAACGAGCAGTACTTC. This chain links TRBV6-6 with TRBJ2-7; perhaps TRBD2 as D (6 bases). There are 13 residues in the CDR3. Germline CDR1 is MNHNY and CDR2 is SVGAGI (reference sequence).

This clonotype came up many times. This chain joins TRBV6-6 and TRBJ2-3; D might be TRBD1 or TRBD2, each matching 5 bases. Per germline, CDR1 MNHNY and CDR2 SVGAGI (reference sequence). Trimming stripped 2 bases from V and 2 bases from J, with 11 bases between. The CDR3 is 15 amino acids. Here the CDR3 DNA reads TGTGCCAGCAGTTACGAGAGGGGCGACACAGATACGCAGTATTTT. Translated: CASSYERGDTDTQYF.

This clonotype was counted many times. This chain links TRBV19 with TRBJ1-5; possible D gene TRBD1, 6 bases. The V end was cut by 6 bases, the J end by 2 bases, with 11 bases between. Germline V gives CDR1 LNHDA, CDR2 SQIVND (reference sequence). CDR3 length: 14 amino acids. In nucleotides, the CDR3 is TGTGCCAGTAGGGAAAGACAGGGCAATCAGCCCCAGCATTTT. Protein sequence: CASRERQGNQPQHF. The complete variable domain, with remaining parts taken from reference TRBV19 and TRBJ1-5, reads DGGITQSPKYLFRKEGQNVTLSCEQNLNHDAMYWYRQDPGQGLRLIYYSQIVNDFQKGDIAEGYSVSREKKESFPLTVTSAQKNPTAFYLCASRERQGNQPQHFGDGTRLSIL.

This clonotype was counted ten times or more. The CDR3 sequence is CASSSPWAESQETQYF. CDR3 bases: TGTGCCAGCAGTTCCCCCTGGGCGGAAAGCCAAGAGACCCAGTACTTC. The chain is built from TRBV28 and TRBJ2-5; D unclear. Trimming left V 4 bases short and J 1 base short, with 16 bases between. Germline V lookup: CDR1 MDHEN, CDR2 SYDVKM. There are 16 residues in the CDR3.

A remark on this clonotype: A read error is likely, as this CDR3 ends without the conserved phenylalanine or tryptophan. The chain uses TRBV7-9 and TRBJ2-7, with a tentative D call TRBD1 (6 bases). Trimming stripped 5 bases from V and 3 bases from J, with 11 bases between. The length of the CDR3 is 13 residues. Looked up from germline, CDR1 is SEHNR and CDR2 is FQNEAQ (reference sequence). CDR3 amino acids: CASSLGAFYEQYL. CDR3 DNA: TGTGCCAGCAGCCTGGGGGCGTTCTACGAGCAGTACCTC.

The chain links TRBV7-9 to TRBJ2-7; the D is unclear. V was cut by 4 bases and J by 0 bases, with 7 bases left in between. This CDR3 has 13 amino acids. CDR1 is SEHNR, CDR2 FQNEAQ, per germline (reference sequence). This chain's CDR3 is CASSSASSYEQYF. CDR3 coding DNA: TGTGCCAGCAGCTCGGCGAGCTCCTACGAGCAGTACTTC.

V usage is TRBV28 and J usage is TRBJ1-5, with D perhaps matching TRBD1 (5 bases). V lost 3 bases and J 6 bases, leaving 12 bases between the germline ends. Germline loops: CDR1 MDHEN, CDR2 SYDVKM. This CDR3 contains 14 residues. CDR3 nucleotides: TGTGCCAGCAGTTTTGGGGGAAGGGGTCAGCCCCAGCATTTT. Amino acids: CASSFGGRGQPQHF.

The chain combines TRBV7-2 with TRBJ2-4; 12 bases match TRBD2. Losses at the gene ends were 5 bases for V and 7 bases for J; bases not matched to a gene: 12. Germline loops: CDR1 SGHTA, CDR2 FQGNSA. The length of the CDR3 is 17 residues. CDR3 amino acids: CASSITGTSGYYNIQYF. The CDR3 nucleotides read TGTGCCAGCAGCATTACCGGGACTAGCGGGTATTATAACATTCAGTACTTC.

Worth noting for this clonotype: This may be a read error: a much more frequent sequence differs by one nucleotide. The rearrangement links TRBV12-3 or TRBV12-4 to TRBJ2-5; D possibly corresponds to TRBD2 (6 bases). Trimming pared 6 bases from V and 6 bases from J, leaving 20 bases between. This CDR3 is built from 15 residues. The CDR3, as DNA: TGTGCCAGCAGATCCGGGACTCAGGTCCGGAAGACCCAGTACTTC. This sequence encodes CASRSGTQVRKTQYF.

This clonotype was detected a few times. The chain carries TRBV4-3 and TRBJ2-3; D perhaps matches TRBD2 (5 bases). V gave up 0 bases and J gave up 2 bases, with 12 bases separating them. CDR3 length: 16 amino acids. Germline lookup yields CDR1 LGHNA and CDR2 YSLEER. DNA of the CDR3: TGCGCCAGCAGCCAAGACGCAGCGGCGGCCACAGATACGCAGTATTTT. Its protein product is CASSQDAAAATDTQYF.